Presented here are 24 T cell receptor beta chains from one specimen sequenced in a study of blood T cell repertoires in COVID-19. Sequencing was performed with immunoSEQ multiplex PCR; in TCRdb, only in-frame clones are kept and a portion is missing. The sample lists about 210,000 clones, around 89% occurring once. Sequencing input: peripheral blood. Every receptor here comes from a woman aged 40-49 years with acute or convalescent COVID-19.

The chain uses TRBV6-1 and TRBJ1-2; D gene uncertain. CDR3 length: 12 amino acids. V was shortened by 1 base and J by 8 bases, with 8 bases between the two germline ends. CDR1 MNHNS and CDR2 SASEGT come from the germline V gene. The CDR3, as DNA: TGTGCCAGCAGTGAAGGAGGAGTAGGCTACACCTTC. Translated: CASSEGGVGYTF.

This chain links TRBV6-5 with TRBJ2-2; possible D gene TRBD1, 6 bases. The CDR3 sequence is 14 residues long. Trimming shortened V by 6 bases and J by 5 bases, and 13 bases separated the two germline ends. Per the germline V gene, CDR1 is MNHEY and CDR2 is SVGAGI. The CDR3 spells CASSAWTVTGELFF. In nucleotides, the CDR3 is TGTGCCAGCAGCGCCTGGACAGTTACCGGGGAGCTGTTTTTT.

The chain's CDR3 is CASSVGDRGYNSPLHF. As DNA, the CDR3 is TGTGCCAGCAGCGTAGGGGACAGGGGCTATAATTCACCCCTCCACTTT. The rearrangement links TRBV9 to TRBJ1-6; TRBD1 aligns across 10 bases. This CDR3 has 16 residues. Germline V gene sequence: CDR1 SGDLS, CDR2 YYNGEE. The V and J ends lost 0 bases and 3 bases, in that order; junction bases with no gene match: 0.

This chain connects TRBV5-1 to TRBJ2-1; 12 bases match TRBD2. From germline, CDR1 is SGHRS and CDR2 YFSETQ. The ends lost 3 bases at V and 8 bases at J; junction bases unmatched: 24. The CDR3 totals 21 residues. The CDR3 nucleotides are TGCGCCAGCAGCTCTTACTCTAGCGGGGGGGCGGAGAGATGGGTGTTCCATGAGCAGTTCTTC. Protein: CASSSYSSGGAERWVFHEQFF.

V gene TRBV6-2 or TRBV6-3 combines with J gene TRBJ1-1; unclear D gene. CDR3 length: 13 residues. V was shortened by 2 bases and J by 4 bases, with 8 bases between the two germline ends. CDR1 and CDR2 from the germline V gene are MNHEY and SVGEGT. In DNA form, the CDR3 reads TGTGCCAGCAGTTACGGGCAGGTCACTGAAGCTTTCTTT. Its protein is CASSYGQVTEAFF.

This chain links TRBV12-3 or TRBV12-4 with TRBJ1-1; D may be TRBD1 (6 bases). This CDR3 is built from 12 residues. V lost 8 bases and J 6 bases, leaving 13 bases between the germline ends. The CDR3 here is CASSTGGPEAFF. As DNA, the CDR3 is TGTGCCAGCTCGACGGGGGGCCCTGAAGCTTTCTTT.

J is TRBJ1-1 and V is TRBV29-1, with 8 bases fitting TRBD1. Germline V CDR1 and CDR2: SQVTM, ANQGSEA. Unmatched junction bases numbered 19, after V lost 5 bases and J lost 11 bases. This CDR3 has 15 amino acids. The CDR3 region has the DNA TGCAGCGTTATCACCTCCAGGACAGGGCTAAGAGAGGCTTTCTTT. Amino acids: CSVITSRTGLREAFF.

This CDR3 is CASSQERFPRRGNTIYF. For the CDR3, the DNA is TGCGCCAGCAGCCAAGAGCGGTTCCCACGTCGGGGAAACACCATATATTTT. The chain is built from TRBV4-1 and TRBJ1-3; D not certain. V gave up 0 bases and J gave up 4 bases, with 16 bases separating them. The CDR3 covers 17 residues. Looked up from germline, CDR1 is MGHRA and CDR2 is YSYEKL.

The chain joins TRBV18 to TRBJ1-1; 9 nucleotides agree with TRBD1. This CDR3 has 15 amino acids. Germline V gene sequence: CDR1 KGHSH, CDR2 LQKENI. After removal of 5 bases from V and 7 bases from J, the junction contained 11 bases not matched to a gene. Here the CDR3 DNA reads TGTGCCAGCTCATTTTTCGACAGGGGGTATGGTGAAGCTTTCTTT. Amino acids: CASSFFDRGYGEAFF.

The rearrangement uses TRBV6-5 and TRBJ2-1, with 10 bases matching TRBD1. The CDR3 is 14 residues long. Trimming took 7 bases from V and 8 from J; bases not matched to a gene: 8. CDR1 and CDR2 from the germline V gene are MNHEY and SVGAGI. The CDR3: CASKLLTGGDEQFF. In DNA form, the CDR3 reads TGTGCCAGCAAATTGTTGACAGGGGGCGATGAGCAGTTCTTC.

The chain employs TRBV12-3 or TRBV12-4 and TRBJ1-1; D remains unclear. Trimming shortened V by 6 bases and J by 8 bases, and 13 bases separated the two germline ends. CDR3 length: 12 amino acids. CDR3 loop: CASSYGVGEAFF. Written as DNA, the CDR3 is TGTGCCAGCAGCTATGGTGTCGGGGAAGCTTTCTTT.

The V call is TRBV15, the J call TRBJ2-3; 9 bases agree with TRBD1. J was trimmed by 0 bases and V by 2 bases; bases with no gene match: 3. Germline CDR1 and CDR2: LNHNV and YYDKDF (reference sequence). The CDR3 consists of 16 residues. CDR3 coding DNA: TGTGCCACCAGCAGACGACAGGGGGGGAGCACAGATACGCAGTATTTT. Protein sequence: CATSRRQGGSTDTQYF. Drawing the rest from reference TRBV15 and TRBJ2-3, the complete variable domain is DAMVIQNPRYQVTQFGKPVTLSCSQTLNHNVMYWYQQKSSQAPKLLFHYYDKDFNNEADTPDNFQSRRPNTSFCFLDIRSPGLGDTAMYLCATSRRQGGSTDTQYFGPGTRLTVL.

V gene TRBV7-3 combines with J gene TRBJ2-1, with TRBD2 as a possible D gene (6 bases). The CDR3 spans 14 residues. The germline V and J ends were trimmed by 1 base and 10 bases, with 14 bases remaining between them. Germline V lookup: CDR1 SGHTA, CDR2 FQGTGA. CDR3 sequence reads: CASSLIDGGGEQFF. The DNA for the CDR3 is TGTGCCAGCAGCTTAATAGACGGTGGGGGGGAGCAGTTCTTC.

V usage is TRBV3-1 (or the pseudogene TRBV3-2) and J usage is TRBJ1-4, with D perhaps matching TRBD1 (5 bases). Trimming pared 3 bases from V and 3 bases from J, leaving 11 bases between. This CDR3 region has 15 residues. In germline, CDR1 is LGHDT, CDR2 YNNKEL (reference sequence). CDR3 bases: TGTGCCAGCAGCCACGGGGGGGAAGCTAATGAAAAACTGTTTTTT. It translates to CASSHGGEANEKLFF.

The V gene is TRBV2, the J gene TRBJ2-3; 7 nucleotides line up with TRBD2. The CDR3 is made up of 15 amino acids. In germline, CDR1 is SNHLY, CDR2 FYNNEI. The junction had 7 bases not matched to a gene; V was cut back by 4 bases and J by 3 bases. The CDR3 DNA sequence: TGTGCCAGCAGTGGACTAGCCCTAGTTACAGATACGCAGTATTTT. Translating it yields CASSGLALVTDTQYF.

The gene calls are TRBV7-2 and TRBJ2-5, with 9 bases lining up with TRBD2. V gave up 2 bases and J gave up 9 bases; unmatched junction bases: 7. The CDR3 spans 14 residues. Germline V gene data show CDR1 as SGHTA and CDR2 as FQGNSA. CDR3 in DNA: TGTGCCAGCAGCTTAAGGGCAGCGGGGGGTTCCCAGTACTTC. Amino acid sequence: CASSLRAAGGSQYF.

V is TRBV7-7 and J is TRBJ2-7, with 9 nucleotides matching TRBD1. With 1 base clipped from V and 2 bases from J, the junction kept 12 bases outside the gene matches. CDR1 and CDR2 from the germline V gene are SSHAT and FNYEAQ (reference sequence). The CDR3 totals 18 residues. The CDR3 loop reads CASSLVDDNRGRTYEQYV. The CDR3 DNA reads as TGTGCCAGCAGCTTAGTCGACGACAACAGGGGGCGGACCTACGAGCAGTACGTC.

This clone was seen only once. The chain couples TRBV19 to TRBJ1-6; maybe TRBD1 (6 bases). The germline V and J ends were trimmed by 4 bases and 11 bases, with 15 bases remaining between them. CDR3 length: 14 amino acids. Germline assignment: CDR1 LNHDA and CDR2 SQIVND (reference sequence). CDR3 sequence: CASSNTGRWPPLHF. CDR3 sequence (DNA): TGTGCCAGTAGTAACACAGGGCGTTGGCCACCCCTCCACTTT.

This chain connects TRBV5-1 to TRBJ1-1; 7 positions agree with TRBD1. The CDR3 runs 14 residues. Looked up from germline, CDR1 is SGHRS and CDR2 is YFSETQ. The trim removed 4 bases at V and 0 bases at J, leaving 3 bases unmatched. The CDR3 coding sequence is TGCGCCAGCAGCACCAGGGGGATGAACACTGAAGCTTTCTTT. This codes for CASSTRGMNTEAFF.

The gene calls are TRBV13 and TRBJ1-2, with 8 bases identical to TRBD1. CDR3 length equals 17 residues. Germline V lookup: CDR1 PRHDT, CDR2 FYEKMQ (reference sequence). After removal of 5 bases from V and 4 bases from J, the junction contained 15 bases not matched to a gene. The CDR3 protein is CASSVDRGHGSFYGYTF. DNA for the CDR3: TGTGCCAGCAGCGTCGACAGGGGCCACGGTTCGTTCTATGGCTACACCTTC. Full variable domain (rest looked up from reference TRBV13 and TRBJ1-2): AAGVIQSPRHLIKEKRETATLKCYPIPRHDTVYWYQQGPGQDPQFLISFYEKMQSDKGSIPDRFSAQQFSDYHSELNMSSLELGDSALYFCASSVDRGHGSFYGYTFGSGTRLTVV.

V usage is TRBV28 and J usage is TRBJ1-2; D is unresolved. CDR1 MDHEN and CDR2 SYDVKM come from the germline V gene. V gave up 5 bases and J gave up 8 bases, with 12 bases separating them. The CDR3 runs to 12 residues. CDR3 in amino acids: CASSLGGRGYTF. The DNA for the CDR3 is TGTGCCAGCAGTCTAGGAGGGCGAGGCTACACCTTC.

The chain recombines TRBV6-7 with TRBJ1-6; unclear D gene. TRBV6-7 falls under the ORF class, with uncertain function. The CDR3 totals 13 residues. The germline V and J ends were trimmed by 4 bases and 10 bases, with 11 bases remaining between them. Here the CDR3 reads CASSFPSESPLHF. CDR3 DNA sequence: TGTGCCAGCAGTTTCCCCTCGGAGTCACCCCTCCACTTT.

V is TRBV4-2 and J is TRBJ1-6, with TRBD1 matching over 12 bases. The CDR3 extends over 18 amino acids. Trimming at V came to 0 bases and at J to 7 bases, leaving 7 bases not matched to a gene. Germline V gene data show CDR1 as LGHNA and CDR2 as YNFKEQ. The CDR3 loop reads CASSQEFFGTGGNSPLHF. The CDR3, as DNA: TGTGCCAGCAGCCAAGAGTTTTTCGGGACAGGGGGCAATTCACCCCTCCACTTT.

This sequence joins TRBV7-9 and TRBJ1-3, with TRBD1 identical over 7 bases. Per germline, CDR1 SEHNR and CDR2 FQNEAQ (reference sequence). The CDR3 sequence is 15 residues long. V was clipped by 6 bases and J by 0 bases; unmatched bases: 5. The CDR3 DNA reads as TGTGCCAGCAGAAGGACAGGCCACTCTGGAAACACCATATATTTT. Amino acid sequence: CASRRTGHSGNTIYF.